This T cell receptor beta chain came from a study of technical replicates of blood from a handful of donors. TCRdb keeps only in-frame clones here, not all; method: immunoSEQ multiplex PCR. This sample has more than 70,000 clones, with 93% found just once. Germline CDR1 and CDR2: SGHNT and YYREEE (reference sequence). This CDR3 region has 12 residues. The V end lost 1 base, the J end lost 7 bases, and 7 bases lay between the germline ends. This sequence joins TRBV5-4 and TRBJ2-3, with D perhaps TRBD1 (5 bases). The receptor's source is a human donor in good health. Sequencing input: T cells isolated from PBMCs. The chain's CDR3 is CASSLTGNTQYF. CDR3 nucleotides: TGTGCCAGCAGCTTGACAGGAAATACGCAGTATTTT.